These 10 T cell receptor beta chains share one sample of origin, sequenced in a study of shared clonotypes between healthy human individuals. CD45RO-negative CD8 cells positively selected for CCR7 made up the naive population, which excluded terminally differentiated effector memory CD45RA+ cells. Sequencing used immunoSEQ multiplex PCR; TCRdb keeps in-frame clones, though not all of them. Here the sample spans some 2.1 million clones, about 94% being singletons. The sample taken for sequencing was naive CD8+ T cells from PBMCs. These receptors came from a man between 18 and 29 years old in good health. Some clones in this sample may be carry-over from other donors' samples.

This clone was seen a handful of times. The same CDR3 is also encoded by other DNA sequences in this sample. The rearrangement uses TRBV28 and TRBJ2-7, with TRBD1 identical over 10 bases. Germline CDR1 reads MDHEN; CDR2 reads SYDVKM. This CDR3 contains 14 residues. The V segment lost 6 bases and the J segment 3 bases; nucleotides outside the gene matches: 5. The CDR3 coding sequence is TGTGCCAGCAGGGACCGGGACAGGGGCTACGAGCAGTACTTC. This sequence encodes CASRDRDRGYEQYF.

This clone was counted a single time. This rearrangement joins TRBV5-4 to TRBJ1-2; D perhaps matches TRBD1 (5 bases). The CDR3 is 17 amino acids. CDR1 and CDR2 from the germline V gene are SGHNT and YYREEE (reference sequence). Trimming shortened V by 4 bases and J by 0 bases, and 19 bases separated the two germline ends. CDR3 nucleotides: TGTGCCAGCAGCCTGGCGAGGGGCGGCGACGCTAACTATGGCTACACCTTC. It codes for CASSLARGGDANYGYTF.

The table lists this clone with a count of one. The chain recombines TRBV5-6 with TRBJ2-5, with 12 positions matching TRBD1. The CDR3 runs to 14 residues. The germline gives CDR1 SGHDT, CDR2 YYEEEE. With V trimmed by 3 bases and J by 4 bases, 1 base remained unmatched. In DNA form, the CDR3 reads TGTGCCAGCAGCTGGGACAGGGGGCTAGAGACCCAGTACTTC. Translated: CASSWDRGLETQYF.

This chain uses TRBV7-6 with TRBJ2-7; D may be TRBD2 (5 bases). This CDR3 has 12 amino acids. Germline CDR1 and CDR2: SGHVS and FNYEAQ. Deletions cut 6 bases from V and 3 bases from J, with 9 bases between. The CDR3 loop is CASRDGDYEQYF. CDR3 DNA: TGTGCCAGCAGGGACGGGGACTACGAGCAGTACTTC. The variable domain in full, completed from reference TRBV7-6 and TRBJ2-7, reads GAGVSQSPRYKVTKRGQDVALRCDPISGHVSLYWYRQALGQGPEFLTYFNYEAQQDKSGLPNDRFSAERPEGSISTLTIQRTEQRDSAMYRCASRDGDYEQYFGPGTRLTVT.

This chain joins TRBV6-1 and TRBJ2-7, with D unresolved. Trimming stripped 4 bases from V and 6 bases from J, with 13 bases between. This CDR3 has 13 residues. CDR1 and CDR2 from the germline V gene are MNHNS and SASEGT. This chain's CDR3 is CASSVYSESEQYF. CDR3 in DNA: TGTGCCAGCAGTGTTTACAGTGAGTCCGAGCAGTACTTC.

The chain combines TRBV28 with TRBJ2-7, with a weak D call TRBD1 (6 bases). V gave up 4 bases and J gave up 5 bases, with 15 bases separating them. The CDR3 is made up of 14 amino acids. Per the germline V gene, CDR1 is MDHEN and CDR2 is SYDVKM. The CDR3 region is CASSWVRGSDEQYF. The CDR3 DNA reads TGTGCCAGCAGTTGGGTAAGGGGGAGCGACGAGCAGTACTTC.

This clone was counted a single time. The chain joins TRBV7-9 to TRBJ2-5; 10 nucleotides match TRBD1. Germline V gene data show CDR1 as SEHNR and CDR2 as FQNEAQ (reference sequence). V lost 8 bases, J lost 5 bases, and 14 bases stayed unmatched. The CDR3 is 16 amino acids. CDR3 in DNA: TGTGCCAGCTCTTGGGACAGGGGACAAGAGTGGGAGACCCAGTACTTC. Translating gives CASSWDRGQEWETQYF.

The chain has TRBV29-1 and TRBJ2-2; 14 nucleotides align to TRBD2. V shed 0 bases, J shed 4 bases, and the junction held 10 bases outside the gene matches. Germline CDR1 reads SQVTM; CDR2 reads ANQGSEA. The CDR3 contains 19 residues. The CDR3 loop is CSVEDRAGLAGVGTGELFF. The DNA for the CDR3 is TGCAGCGTTGAAGACAGGGCGGGACTAGCGGGAGTCGGCACCGGGGAGCTGTTTTTT.

V gene TRBV5-8 combines with J gene TRBJ1-5, with D uncertain. This CDR3 has 14 residues. Germline V gives CDR1 SGHTS, CDR2 YDEGEE. The V end lost 4 bases, the J end lost 4 bases, and 12 bases lay between the germline ends. CDR3 bases: TGTGCCAGCAGCACATACTGGGCTAATCAGCCCCAGCATTTT. Translation: CASSTYWANQPQHF.

This clone was picked up one time. Other DNA sequences in the sample encode the same CDR3. This chain joins TRBV9 and TRBJ2-1; no firm D call. CDR1 and CDR2 (germline): SGDLS, YYNGEE. V gave up 4 bases and J gave up 2 bases, with 13 bases separating them. The CDR3 spans 15 residues. Written as DNA, the CDR3 is TGTGCCAGCAGCCCTCAGAGTGGGCCCTACAATGAGCAGTTCTTC. Translating it yields CASSPQSGPYNEQFF. The full variable domain, in which reference TRBV9 and TRBJ2-1 provide the parts outside the CDR3, is DSGVTQTPKHLITATGQRVTLRCSPRSGDLSVYWYQQSLDQGLQFLIQYYNGEERAKGNILERFSAQQFPDLHSELNLSSLELGDSALYFCASSPQSGPYNEQFFGPGTRLTVL.